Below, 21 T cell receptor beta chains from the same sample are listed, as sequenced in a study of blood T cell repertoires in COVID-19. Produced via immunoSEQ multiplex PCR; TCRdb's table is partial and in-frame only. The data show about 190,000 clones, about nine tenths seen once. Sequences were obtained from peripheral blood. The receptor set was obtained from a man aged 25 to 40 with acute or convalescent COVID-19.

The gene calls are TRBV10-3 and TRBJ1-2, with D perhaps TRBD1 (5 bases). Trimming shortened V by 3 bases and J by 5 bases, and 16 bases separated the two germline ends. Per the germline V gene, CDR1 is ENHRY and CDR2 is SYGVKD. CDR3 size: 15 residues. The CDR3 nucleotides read TGTGCCATCAGTGAACAGGAACGGGCAGGGTATGGCTACACCTTC. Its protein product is CAISEQERAGYGYTF.

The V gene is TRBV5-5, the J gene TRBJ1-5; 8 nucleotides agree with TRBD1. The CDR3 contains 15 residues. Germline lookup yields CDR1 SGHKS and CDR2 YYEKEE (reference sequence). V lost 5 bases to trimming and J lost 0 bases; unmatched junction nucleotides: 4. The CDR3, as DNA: TGTGCCAGCAGTCAGGGGGCGCATAGCAATCAGCCCCAGCATTTT. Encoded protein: CASSQGAHSNQPQHF.

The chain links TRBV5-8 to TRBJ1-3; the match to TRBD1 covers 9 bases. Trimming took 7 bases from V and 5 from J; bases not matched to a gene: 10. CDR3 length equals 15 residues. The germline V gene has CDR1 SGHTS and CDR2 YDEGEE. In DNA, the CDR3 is TGTGCCAGCGGGTTGAGAGGGACAGGGAGAAACACCATATATTTT. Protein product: CASGLRGTGRNTIYF.

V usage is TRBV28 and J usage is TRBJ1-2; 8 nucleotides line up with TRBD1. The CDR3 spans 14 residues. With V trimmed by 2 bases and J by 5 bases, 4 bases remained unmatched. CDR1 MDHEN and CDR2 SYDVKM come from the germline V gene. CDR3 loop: CASSLGQGRYGYTF. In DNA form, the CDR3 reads TGTGCCAGCAGTTTAGGACAGGGCCGGTATGGCTACACCTTC.

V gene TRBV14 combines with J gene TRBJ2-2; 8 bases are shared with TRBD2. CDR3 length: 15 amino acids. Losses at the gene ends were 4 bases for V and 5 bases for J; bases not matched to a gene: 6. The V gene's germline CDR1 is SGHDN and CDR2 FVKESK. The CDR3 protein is CASSPRSGRTGELFF. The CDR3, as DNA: TGTGCCAGCAGCCCTAGGAGCGGGAGAACCGGGGAGCTGTTTTTT.

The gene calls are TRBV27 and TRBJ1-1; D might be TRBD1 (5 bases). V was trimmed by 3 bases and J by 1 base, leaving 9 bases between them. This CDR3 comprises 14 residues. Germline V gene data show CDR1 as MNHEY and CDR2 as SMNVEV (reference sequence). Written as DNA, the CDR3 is TGTGCCAGCAGTTTGGGCGGACAGAACACTGAAGCTTTCTTT. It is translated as CASSLGGQNTEAFF.

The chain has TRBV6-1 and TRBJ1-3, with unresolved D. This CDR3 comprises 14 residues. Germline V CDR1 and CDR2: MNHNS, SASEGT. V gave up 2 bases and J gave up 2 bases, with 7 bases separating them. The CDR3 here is CASSELRAGNTIYF. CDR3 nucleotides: TGTGCCAGCAGTGAATTACGGGCTGGAAACACCATATATTTT.

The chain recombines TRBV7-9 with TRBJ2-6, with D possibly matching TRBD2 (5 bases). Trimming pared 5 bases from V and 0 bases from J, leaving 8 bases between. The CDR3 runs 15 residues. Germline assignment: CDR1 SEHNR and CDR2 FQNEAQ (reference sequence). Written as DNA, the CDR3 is TGTGCCAGCAGCCATACTAGCTCTGGGGCCAACGTCCTGACTTTC. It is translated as CASSHTSSGANVLTF.

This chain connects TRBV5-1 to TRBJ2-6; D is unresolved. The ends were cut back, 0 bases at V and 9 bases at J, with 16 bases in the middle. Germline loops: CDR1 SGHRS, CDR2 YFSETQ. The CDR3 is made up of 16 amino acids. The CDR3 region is CASSLEVARGDNVLTF. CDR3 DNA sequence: TGCGCCAGCAGCTTGGAGGTGGCTCGAGGTGACAACGTCCTGACTTTC.

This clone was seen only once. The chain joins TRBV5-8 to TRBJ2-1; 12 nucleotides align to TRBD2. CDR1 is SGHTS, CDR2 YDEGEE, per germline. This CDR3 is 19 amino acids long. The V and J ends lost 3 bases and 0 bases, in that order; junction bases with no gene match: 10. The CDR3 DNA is TGTGCCAGCAGCTCGGGACGAACTAGCGGGGGGTTCTCCTACAATGAGCAGTTCTTC. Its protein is CASSSGRTSGGFSYNEQFF. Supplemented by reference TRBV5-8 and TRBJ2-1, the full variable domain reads EAGVTQSPTHLIKTRGQQATLRCSPISGHTSVYWYQQALGLGLQFLLWYDEGEERNRGNFPPRFSGRQFPNYSSELNVNALELEDSALYLCASSSGRTSGGFSYNEQFFGPGTRLTVL.

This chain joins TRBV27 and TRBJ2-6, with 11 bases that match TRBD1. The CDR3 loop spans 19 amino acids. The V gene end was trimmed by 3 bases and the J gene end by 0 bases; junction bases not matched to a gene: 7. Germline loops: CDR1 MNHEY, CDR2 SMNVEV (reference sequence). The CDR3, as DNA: TGTGCCAGCAGTTTTGAGGTGGGACAGGGGGACTCTGGGGCCAACGTCCTGACTTTC. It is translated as CASSFEVGQGDSGANVLTF.

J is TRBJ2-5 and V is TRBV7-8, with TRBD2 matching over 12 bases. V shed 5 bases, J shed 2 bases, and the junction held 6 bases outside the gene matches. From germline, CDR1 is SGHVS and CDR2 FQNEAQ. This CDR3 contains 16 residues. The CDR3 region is CASSTAGTSGQETQYF. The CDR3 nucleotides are TGTGCCAGCAGCACCGCCGGGACTAGCGGGCAAGAGACCCAGTACTTC.

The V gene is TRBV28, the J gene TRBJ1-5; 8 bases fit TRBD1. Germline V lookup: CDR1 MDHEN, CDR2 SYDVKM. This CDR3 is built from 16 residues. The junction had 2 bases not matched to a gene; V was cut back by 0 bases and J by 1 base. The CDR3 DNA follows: TGTGCCAGCAGTTTATGGAACAGGGGGAGCAATCAGCCCCAGCATTTT. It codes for CASSLWNRGSNQPQHF.

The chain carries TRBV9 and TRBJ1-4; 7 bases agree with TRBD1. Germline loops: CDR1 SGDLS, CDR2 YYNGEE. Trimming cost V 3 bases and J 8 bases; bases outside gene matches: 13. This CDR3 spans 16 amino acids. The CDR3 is CASSAYTTGSNEKLFF. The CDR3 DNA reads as TGTGCCAGCAGCGCGTACACGACAGGGTCCAACGAAAAACTGTTTTTT.

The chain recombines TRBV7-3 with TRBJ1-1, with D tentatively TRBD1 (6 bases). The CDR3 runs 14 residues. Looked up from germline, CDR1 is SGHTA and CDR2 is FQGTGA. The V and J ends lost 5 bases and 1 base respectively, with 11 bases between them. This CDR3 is CASSTGTSNTEAFF. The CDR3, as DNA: TGTGCCAGCAGCACAGGGACATCGAACACTGAAGCTTTCTTT.

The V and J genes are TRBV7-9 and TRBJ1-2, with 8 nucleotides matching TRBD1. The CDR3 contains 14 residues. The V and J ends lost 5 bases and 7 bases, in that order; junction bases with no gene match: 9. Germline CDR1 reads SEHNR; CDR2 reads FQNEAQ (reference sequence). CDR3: CASSPRQGMGGYTF. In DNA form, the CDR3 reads TGTGCCAGCAGCCCTCGACAGGGGATGGGTGGCTACACCTTC. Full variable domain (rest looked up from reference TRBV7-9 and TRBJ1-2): DTGVSQNPRHKITKRGQNVTFRCDPISEHNRLYWYRQTLGQGPEFLTYFQNEAQLEKSRLLSDRFSAERPKGSFSTLEIQRTEQGDSAMYLCASSPRQGMGGYTFGSGTRLTVV.

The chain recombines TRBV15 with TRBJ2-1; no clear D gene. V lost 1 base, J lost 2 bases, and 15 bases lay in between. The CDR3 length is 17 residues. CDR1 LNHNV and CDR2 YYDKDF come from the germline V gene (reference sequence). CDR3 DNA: TGTGCCACCAGCAGAGTTTGGGCGATCAGTGCCTACAATGAGCAGTTCTTC. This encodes CATSRVWAISAYNEQFF.

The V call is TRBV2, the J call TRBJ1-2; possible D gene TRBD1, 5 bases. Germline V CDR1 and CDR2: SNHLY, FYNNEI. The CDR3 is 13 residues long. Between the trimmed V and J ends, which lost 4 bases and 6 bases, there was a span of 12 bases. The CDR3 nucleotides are TGTGCCAGCAGTGCGCGACAGATCGATGGCTACACCTTC. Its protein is CASSARQIDGYTF.

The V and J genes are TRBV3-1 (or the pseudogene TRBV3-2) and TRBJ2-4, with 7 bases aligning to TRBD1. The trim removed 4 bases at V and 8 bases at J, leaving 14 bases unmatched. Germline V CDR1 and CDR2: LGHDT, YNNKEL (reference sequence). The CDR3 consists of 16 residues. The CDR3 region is CASSRKVGTVFDIQYF. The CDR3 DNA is TGTGCCAGCAGCCGAAAAGTAGGGACAGTATTTGACATTCAGTACTTC.

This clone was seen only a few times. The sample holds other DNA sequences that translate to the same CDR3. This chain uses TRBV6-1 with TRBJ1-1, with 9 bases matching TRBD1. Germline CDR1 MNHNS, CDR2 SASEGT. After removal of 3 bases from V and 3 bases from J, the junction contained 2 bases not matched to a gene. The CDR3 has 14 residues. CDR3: CASSEDRGDTEAFF. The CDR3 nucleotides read TGTGCCAGCAGTGAGGACAGGGGAGACACTGAAGCTTTCTTT.

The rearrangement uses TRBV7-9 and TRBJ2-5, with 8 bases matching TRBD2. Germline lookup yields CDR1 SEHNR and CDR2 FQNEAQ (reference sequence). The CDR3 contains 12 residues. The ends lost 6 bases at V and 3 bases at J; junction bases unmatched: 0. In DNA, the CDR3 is TGTGCCAGCAGAGCGGGGGAAGAGACCCAGTACTTC. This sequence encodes CASRAGEETQYF.